The 6 T cell receptor beta chains listed next were all sequenced from one sample in a study of blood T cell repertoires in COVID-19. Using immunoSEQ multiplex PCR, the repertoire was profiled, and TCRdb retains in-frame clones only, with some absent. The data show approximately 190,000 clones, with over 75% seen just once and 6.2% held by the top ten. The sequencing sample was made of peripheral blood. Receptors originate from a woman between 40 and 50 years old who had recovered from COVID-19.

V is TRBV7-2 and J is TRBJ2-5, with D unresolved. The CDR3 spans 13 residues. CDR1 is SGHTA, CDR2 FQGNSA, per germline. The V end lost 2 bases, the J end lost 5 bases, and 9 bases lay between the germline ends. The CDR3 reads CASSLQYEETQYF. The DNA for the CDR3 is TGTGCCAGCAGCTTACAATATGAGGAGACCCAGTACTTC.

The chain has TRBV6-5 and TRBJ2-1; TRBD2 agrees at 8 bases. The CDR3 extends over 13 amino acids. The germline gives CDR1 MNHEY, CDR2 SVGAGI. Unmatched junction bases numbered 4, after V lost 8 bases and J lost 4 bases. CDR3 amino acids: CASGTSGYNEQFF. The CDR3 nucleotides read TGTGCCAGCGGCACTAGCGGTTACAATGAGCAGTTCTTC.

The rearrangement uses TRBV5-5 and TRBJ1-1; 10 positions agree with TRBD1. Germline V gives CDR1 SGHKS, CDR2 YYEKEE (reference sequence). After removal of 4 bases from V and 1 base from J, the junction contained 13 bases not matched to a gene. CDR3 length: 18 amino acids. The DNA for the CDR3 is TGTGCCAGCAGCCCGACAGGGGGCGTCTTAGGAGGGAACACTGAAGCTTTCTTT. Translating it yields CASSPTGGVLGGNTEAFF.

By its share, this clone is medium-sized. The rearrangement uses TRBV5-8 and TRBJ1-1, with no clear D. This CDR3 has 11 amino acids. V dropped 4 bases and J dropped 5 bases, with 6 bases sitting between them. Germline V gene data show CDR1 as SGHTS and CDR2 as YDEGEE. The CDR3 sequence: CASSPVTEAFF. Written as DNA, the CDR3 is TGTGCCAGCAGCCCTGTGACTGAAGCTTTCTTT. Drawing the rest from reference TRBV5-8 and TRBJ1-1, the complete variable domain is EAGVTQSPTHLIKTRGQQATLRCSPISGHTSVYWYQQALGLGLQFLLWYDEGEERNRGNFPPRFSGRQFPNYSSELNVNALELEDSALYLCASSPVTEAFFGQGTRLTVV.

V and J are TRBV21-1 and TRBJ1-4. TRBV21-1 is deemed a pseudogene. This CDR3 is built from 16 residues. CDR3 nucleotide sequence: TGTGCCAGCATGTTGAAGAGCCTCAACGGGAATGAAAAACTGTTTTTT. Protein sequence: CASMLKSLNGNEKLFF.

This sequence joins TRBV10-3 and TRBJ2-2; maybe TRBD2 (6 bases). Per the germline V gene, CDR1 is ENHRY and CDR2 is SYGVKD. The CDR3 contains 16 residues. Trimming pared 6 bases from V and 4 bases from J, leaving 18 bases between. CDR3 residues: CAISPTSNGRTGELFF. The CDR3 coding sequence is TGTGCCATCAGCCCAACTAGCAATGGTCGCACCGGGGAGCTGTTTTTT.